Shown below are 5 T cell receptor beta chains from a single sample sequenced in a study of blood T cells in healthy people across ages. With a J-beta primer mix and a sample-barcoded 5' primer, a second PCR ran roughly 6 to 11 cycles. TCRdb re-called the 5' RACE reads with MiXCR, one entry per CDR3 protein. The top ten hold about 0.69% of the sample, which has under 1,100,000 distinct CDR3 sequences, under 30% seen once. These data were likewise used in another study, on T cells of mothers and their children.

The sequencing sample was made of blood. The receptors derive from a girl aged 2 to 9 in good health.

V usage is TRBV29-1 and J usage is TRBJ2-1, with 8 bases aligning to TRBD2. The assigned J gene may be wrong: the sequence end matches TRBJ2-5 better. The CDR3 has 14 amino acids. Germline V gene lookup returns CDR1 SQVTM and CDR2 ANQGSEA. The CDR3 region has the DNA TGCAGCGTTGTGATGACTAGCGATCAAGAGACCCAGTACTTC. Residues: CSVVMTSDQETQYF.

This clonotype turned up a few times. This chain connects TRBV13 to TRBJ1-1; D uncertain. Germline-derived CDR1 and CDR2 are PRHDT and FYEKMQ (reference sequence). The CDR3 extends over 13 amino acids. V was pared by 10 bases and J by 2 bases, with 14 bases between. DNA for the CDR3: TGTGCCACCAAGACGGAACTCAACACTGAAGCTTTCTTT. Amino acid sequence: CATKTELNTEAFF. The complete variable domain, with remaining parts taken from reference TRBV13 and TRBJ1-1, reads AAGVIQSPRHLIKEKRETATLKCYPIPRHDTVYWYQQGPGQDPQFLISFYEKMQSDKGSIPDRFSAQQFSDYHSELNMSSLELGDSALYFCATKTELNTEAFFGQGTRLTVV.

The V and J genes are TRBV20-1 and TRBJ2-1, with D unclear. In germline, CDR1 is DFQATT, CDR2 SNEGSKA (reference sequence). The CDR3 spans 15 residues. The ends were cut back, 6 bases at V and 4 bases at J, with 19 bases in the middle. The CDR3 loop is CSAPNYLRTYNEQFF. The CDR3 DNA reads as TGCAGTGCGCCTAACTACTTAAGAACATACAATGAGCAGTTCTTC.

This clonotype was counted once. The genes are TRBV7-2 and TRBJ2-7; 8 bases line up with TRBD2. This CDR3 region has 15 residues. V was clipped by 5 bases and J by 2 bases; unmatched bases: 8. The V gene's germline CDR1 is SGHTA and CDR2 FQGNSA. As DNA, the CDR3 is TGTGCCAGCAGCCGCGCAGCGGGAGCTACCTACGAGCAGTACTTC. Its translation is CASSRAAGATYEQYF.

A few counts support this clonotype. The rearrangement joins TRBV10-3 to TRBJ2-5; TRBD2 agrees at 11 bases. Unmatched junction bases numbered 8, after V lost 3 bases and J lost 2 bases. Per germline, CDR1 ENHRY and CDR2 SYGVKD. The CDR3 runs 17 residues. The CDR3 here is CAISDPTSGGVQETQYF. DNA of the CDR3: TGTGCCATCAGTGACCCAACTAGCGGGGGCGTTCAAGAGACCCAGTACTTC.